Here is one T cell receptor beta chain with its context. The source of the sample is a study of cytomegalovirus exposure and HLA in healthy donors. Method: immunoSEQ multiplex PCR; TCRdb's copy keeps in-frame clones and lacks some. The repertoire holds roughly 75,000 clones, with approximately 93% as singletons. The CDR3 extends over 17 amino acids. Unmatched junction bases numbered 15, after V lost 4 bases and J lost 9 bases. The V gene's germline CDR1 is LGHNA and CDR2 YNFKEQ. The sequence was collected from a man aged 18 to 29 in good health and CMV-seropositive. The chain recombines TRBV4-2 with TRBJ2-1; 10 nucleotides agree with TRBD2. The specimen sequenced was PBMCs. CDR3 DNA sequence: TGTGCCAGCAGCCCGCTAGCGGGAGAGACTGGGCTCACTGAGCAGTTCTTC. Its protein product is CASSPLAGETGLTEQFF.